The rows below give T cell receptor beta chains drawn from one sample of a study of blood T cell repertoires in COVID-19. TCRdb keeps only in-frame clones here, not all; method: immunoSEQ multiplex PCR. The table has roughly 160,000 clones, 87% seen once. The material sequenced was peripheral blood. All receptors derive from a woman aged 55-75 years who had recovered from COVID-19. Each CDR3 is given with its conserved first and last residue. D genes are given only for firm matches. Clone size appears in some rows only: once, few, many, or a class for an expanded clone.

CASSLLSGYTEAFF	TGTGCCAGCAGTTTATTGAGCGGGTACACTGAAGCTTTCTTT	TRBV28	TRBJ1-1	-	-
CASTLLAGDITGELFF	TGCGCCAGCACCTTACTAGCGGGGGACATCACCGGGGAGCTGTTTTTT	TRBV5-1	TRBJ2-2	TRBD2	-
CASSLTPAGENYGYTF	TGCGCCAGCAGCCTAACCCCGGCAGGGGAGAACTATGGCTACACCTTC	TRBV5-1	TRBJ1-2	-	-
CASSLISYGGGAEQYF	TGTGCCAGCAGTTTAATCTCTTATGGCGGGGGGGCCGAGCAGTACTTC	TRBV28	TRBJ2-7	TRBD2	few
CASSQEDSGGGYRPQHF	TGCGCCAGCAGCCAAGAAGATTCAGGGGGCGGATATCGGCCCCAGCATTTT	TRBV4-1	TRBJ1-5	TRBD1	-
CASSEGATGGSGGAFF	TGTGCCAGCAGCGAGGGGGCCACAGGGGGCTCTGGGGGAGCTTTCTTT	TRBV9	TRBJ1-1	TRBD1	once
CASSYRGNSGNTIYF	TGTGCCAGCAGTTACAGGGGGAACTCTGGAAACACCATATATTTT	TRBV27	TRBJ1-3	TRBD1	-
CASSVQSEAFF	TGTGCCAGCAGCGTACAGTCTGAAGCTTTCTTT	TRBV9	TRBJ1-1	-	-
CASSTPGGFGEANYGYTF	TGTGCCAGTAGTACCCCTGGTGGATTCGGAGAAGCTAACTATGGCTACACCTTC	TRBV19	TRBJ1-2	-	-
CASNAGGYSGYTF	TGTGCCAGCAATGCAGGGGGGTACAGTGGCTACACCTTC	TRBV6-5	TRBJ1-2	TRBD1	-
CAWREGIIANYGYTF	TGTGCCTGGAGAGAGGGTATAATAGCTAACTATGGCTACACCTTC	TRBV30	TRBJ1-2	-	-
CASSSGGANEKLFF	TGTGCCAGCAGCTCAGGGGGAGCTAATGAAAAACTGTTTTTT	TRBV11-3	TRBJ1-4	TRBD1	-
CASLGLAQWSSYNEQFF	TGCGCCAGCCTGGGACTAGCTCAATGGAGCTCCTACAATGAGCAGTTCTTC	TRBV5-1	TRBJ2-1	TRBD2	once
CASSHDKIYGYTF	TGTGCCAGCTCTCATGACAAGATCTATGGCTACACCTTC	TRBV18	TRBJ1-2	-	-
CASSPGGLTTGELFF	TGTGCCAGCAGTCCCGGGGGTTTAACCACCGGGGAGCTGTTTTTT	TRBV28	TRBJ2-2	-	-
CASSIGGHNEKLFF	TGTGCCAGTAGTATAGGAGGGCATAATGAAAAACTGTTTTTT	TRBV19	TRBJ1-4	-	-
CAWSPGTSGVGETQYF	TGTGCCTGGAGCCCCGGGACTAGCGGGGTCGGAGAGACCCAGTACTTC	TRBV30	TRBJ2-5	TRBD2	-
CASSQGEGSEAFF	TGCGCCAGCAGCCAAGGAGAGGGTTCTGAAGCTTTCTTT	TRBV4-3	TRBJ1-1	-	-
CASSLDLVKSYGYTF	TGTGCCAGCAGCTTGGACTTAGTAAAATCCTATGGCTACACCTTC	TRBV5-4	TRBJ1-2	-	once
CASSPGGGRGGYGYTF	TGCGCCAGCAGCCCCGGCGGGGGCAGGGGAGGCTATGGCTACACCTTC	TRBV5-1	TRBJ1-2	-	-
CASRATTGSTEAFF	TGTGCCAGCAGGGCAACGACAGGGAGCACTGAAGCTTTCTTT	TRBV2	TRBJ1-1	TRBD1	-
CASSSSTSFNSPLHF	TGTGCCAGCAGTAGTTCGACAAGTTTTAACTCACCCCTCCACTTT	TRBV6-5	TRBJ1-6	-	-
CASSRGQGFNQPQHF	TGTGCCAGCAGCCGGGGACAGGGTTTCAATCAGCCCCAGCATTTT	TRBV5-4	TRBJ1-5	TRBD1	once
CASSSPSGGGPNEQYF	TGTGCCAGCAGTTCCCCCAGCGGGGGGGGACCTAACGAGCAGTACTTC	TRBV6-6	TRBJ2-7	TRBD2	-
CASSLPTLRTGFGYTF	TGTGCCAGCAGTTTACCCACACTCCGAACAGGGTTCGGCTACACCTTC	TRBV28	TRBJ1-2	-	-
CAWSISGITSGNTIYF	TGTGCCTGGAGTATATCAGGGATAACAAGTGGAAACACCATATATTTT	TRBV30	TRBJ1-3	-	-
CASSAMQGAWKGYTF	TGTGCCAGCAGCGCCATGCAGGGTGCCTGGAAGGGCTACACCTTC	TRBV9	TRBJ1-2	-	-
CASSLQGAMDTGELFF	TGCGCCAGCAGCTTACAGGGGGCTATGGACACCGGGGAGCTGTTTTTT	TRBV5-1	TRBJ2-2	TRBD1	-
CATSEAGTGNEKLFF	TGTGCCACCAGTGAGGCCGGGACAGGGAATGAAAAACTGTTTTTT	TRBV24-1	TRBJ1-4	TRBD1	-
CASSAYGTGETQYF	TGTGCCAGCAGCGCCTACGGGACAGGGGAGACCCAGTACTTC	TRBV5-8	TRBJ2-5	TRBD1	-
CAISSDRSNSPLHF	TGTGCCATCAGTTCTGACAGGTCTAATTCACCCCTCCACTTT	TRBV10-3	TRBJ1-6	-	-
CASSQVSDTQYF	TGCGCCAGCAGCCAAGTATCAGATACGCAGTATTTT	TRBV4-1	TRBJ2-3	-	-
CASSLGTSGAKPQETQYF	TGCGCCAGCAGCTTGGGGACTAGCGGGGCTAAGCCACAAGAGACCCAGTACTTC	TRBV5-1	TRBJ2-5	TRBD2	few
CASKRDRRNSPLHF	TGTGCCAGCAAAAGGGACAGACGGAATTCACCCCTCCACTTT	TRBV2	TRBJ1-6	TRBD1	-
CASSPGTVNTEAFF	TGTGCCAGCAGCCCCGGGACAGTGAACACTGAAGCTTTCTTT	TRBV7-9	TRBJ1-1	TRBD1	-
CASALSGTPTDTQYF	TGTGCCAGCGCACTCAGCGGGACACCCACAGATACGCAGTATTTT	TRBV4-2	TRBJ2-3	-	-
CASSYSGTGGTEAFF	TGTGCCAGCAGTTACTCTGGGACAGGGGGCACTGAAGCTTTCTTT	TRBV6-6	TRBJ1-1	TRBD1	-
CASSQEDRDNTEAFF	TGTGCCAGCAGCCAAGAGGACAGGGACAACACTGAAGCTTTCTTT	TRBV16	TRBJ1-1	TRBD1	-
CASSGTWTGRVETQYF	TGTGCCAGCAGTGGCACCTGGACAGGGAGGGTAGAGACCCAGTACTTC	TRBV6-1	TRBJ2-5	-	-
CATSDLKTGVYTGELFF	TGTGCCACCAGTGATTTGAAGACAGGGGTTTACACCGGGGAGCTGTTTTTT	TRBV24-1	TRBJ2-2	TRBD1	-
CASSGTGDQPQHF	TGTGCCAGCAGCGGGACAGGGGATCAGCCCCAGCATTTT	TRBV2	TRBJ1-5	TRBD1	-
CASSQEPAGGPNQPQHF	TGCGCCAGCAGCCAAGAACCGGCAGGGGGCCCAAATCAGCCCCAGCATTTT	TRBV4-1	TRBJ1-5	TRBD1	few
CASSGDQGTEAFF	TGTGCCAGCAGCGGGGATCAGGGGACTGAAGCTTTCTTT	TRBV6-6	TRBJ1-1	-	few
CASSRSGGSSYEQYF	TGTGCCAGCAGCCGTAGCGGGGGAAGCTCCTACGAGCAGTACTTC	TRBV28	TRBJ2-7	TRBD2	-
CASGRGYEQYF	TGTGCCAGCGGCAGGGGCTACGAGCAGTACTTC	TRBV27	TRBJ2-7	-	-
CASSQDGPLYGYTF	TGCGCCAGCAGCCAAGATGGCCCCTTATATGGCTACACCTTC	TRBV4-3	TRBJ1-2	-	-
CASSLAYSPQETQYF	TGTGCCAGCAGCTTAGCCTACAGTCCCCAAGAGACCCAGTACTTC	TRBV7-7	TRBJ2-5	-	few
CASSSGIYEQYF	TGTGCCAGCAGCTCAGGAATCTACGAGCAGTACTTC	TRBV11-2	TRBJ2-7	-	few
CASSLQVGREDTQYF	TGTGCCAGCAGCCTGCAGGTTGGGAGGGAAGATACGCAGTATTTT	TRBV5-4	TRBJ2-3	TRBD2	-
CASSPGTAKETQYF	TGTGCCAGCAGCCCTGGGACAGCAAAAGAGACCCAGTACTTC	TRBV11-1	TRBJ2-5	TRBD1	-